A selection of T cell receptor beta chains follows, all from one sample in a study of Ad26.COV2.S vaccination and SARS-CoV-2 variants. The assay was immunoSEQ multiplex PCR, and TCRdb's table has in-frame clones only and misses some. This sample has some 180,000 clones, with 87% found just once. Material: peripheral blood, obtained after recovery from COVID-19. These receptors originate from a human donor who had recovered from COVID-19. Both conserved end residues are part of each CDR3. D genes are given only for firm matches. The size entry is marked missing in some rows and otherwise reads once, few, many or a size class.

D gene	J gene	V gene	clone size	CDR3 protein	CDR3 DNA
NA	TRBJ1-2	TRBV3-1/TRBV3-2	few	CASSQDRDTTF	TGTGCCAGCAGCCAAGATCGGGACACGACCTTC
TRBD2	TRBJ2-7	TRBV4-2	NA	CASSLSGRVDEQYF	TGTGCCAGCAGCTTAAGCGGGAGAGTCGACGAGCAGTACTTC
NA	TRBJ1-4	TRBV7-2	few	CASSLGGLNEKLFF	TGTGCCAGCAGCTTAGGGGGACTTAATGAAAAACTGTTTTTT
NA	TRBJ2-2	TRBV18	once	CASSLHPSGELFF	TGTGCCAGCTCACTACACCCCTCCGGGGAGCTGTTTTTT
NA	TRBJ2-7	TRBV6-5	few	CASTSGTILYEQYF	TGTGCCAGCACTTCCGGGACAATACTTTACGAGCAGTACTTC
NA	TRBJ1-3	TRBV9	NA	CASSVAFSGNTIYF	TGTGCCAGCAGCGTAGCCTTCTCTGGAAACACCATATATTTT
TRBD1	TRBJ2-7	TRBV5-1	NA	CASSTTGGQGRLYF	TGCGCCAGCAGCACGACAGGGGGTCAGGGGCGTCTGTACTTC
TRBD2	TRBJ2-1	TRBV27	once	CASRLAGGNEQFF	TGTGCCAGCAGGCTAGCGGGAGGAAATGAGCAGTTCTTC
NA	TRBJ1-5	TRBV6-5	NA	CASFPSAYSNQPQHF	TGTGCCAGTTTCCCCAGTGCCTATAGCAATCAGCCCCAGCATTTT
NA	TRBJ2-3	TRBV7-2	NA	CASSLLSTDTQYF	TGTGCCAGCAGCTTATTAAGTACAGATACGCAGTATTTT
NA	TRBJ2-5	TRBV18	NA	CASSSGPEETQYF	TGTGCCAGCTCATCCGGGCCCGAAGAGACCCAGTACTTC
NA	TRBJ2-1	TRBV7-2	NA	CATGGSSLYNEQFF	TGTGCCACTGGGGGGAGTAGCTTGTACAATGAGCAGTTCTTC
NA	TRBJ1-1	TRBV19	few	CASEALNTEAFF	TGTGCCAGTGAAGCTTTGAACACTGAAGCTTTCTTT
NA	TRBJ2-5	TRBV6-1	NA	CASSERGLAGETQYF	TGTGCCAGCAGTGAACGTGGGCTAGCAGGGGAGACCCAGTACTTC
TRBD2	TRBJ2-5	TRBV11-2	NA	CASSLAGGLETQYF	TGTGCCAGCAGTTTAGCGGGGGGATTGGAGACCCAGTACTTC
TRBD2	TRBJ2-5	TRBV7-6	NA	CASSLELAGGETQYF	TGTGCCAGCAGCTTAGAACTAGCGGGAGGGGAGACCCAGTACTTC
NA	TRBJ2-3	TRBV6-5	NA	CASSPRRITDTQYF	TGTGCCAGCAGTCCAAGACGGATCACAGATACGCAGTATTTT
TRBD1	TRBJ2-2	TRBV5-4	NA	CASSLMWTGDRIGELFF	TGTGCCAGCAGCTTGATGTGGACAGGGGATCGGATCGGGGAGCTGTTTTTT
NA	TRBJ1-2	TRBV12-3/TRBV12-4	NA	CASSFGRVAGYTF	TGTGCCAGCAGTTTTGGCAGGGTTGCTGGCTACACCTTC
NA	TRBJ2-6	TRBV5-1	NA	CASSLEGSGNNVLTF	TGCGCCAGCAGCTTGGAGGGCTCGGGAAACAACGTCCTGACTTTC
NA	TRBJ2-1	TRBV10-3	NA	CANRGEGYEQFF	TGTGCCAATAGAGGAGAGGGATATGAGCAGTTCTTC
NA	TRBJ1-1	TRBV5-1	NA	CASSGMTGNTEAFF	TGCGCCAGCAGCGGAATGACAGGGAACACTGAAGCTTTCTTT
TRBD2	TRBJ2-7	TRBV4-1	NA	CASSQEGLAGPREQYF	TGCGCCAGCAGCCAAGAGGGACTAGCGGGTCCCCGTGAGCAGTACTTC
NA	TRBJ1-2	TRBV5-6	NA	CASSLGGYDGYTF	TGTGCCAGCAGCTTGGGAGGGTATGATGGCTACACCTTC
TRBD2	TRBJ2-1	TRBV14	NA	CASSQGSSGRKNEQFF	TGTGCCAGCAGCCAGGGGTCTAGCGGGAGGAAGAATGAGCAGTTCTTC
NA	TRBJ2-3	TRBV4-2	NA	CASSQDLVSTDTQYF	TGTGCCAGCAGCCAAGATTTGGTTAGCACAGATACGCAGTATTTT
NA	TRBJ1-4	TRBV18	NA	CASSPSAATNEKLFF	TGTGCCAGCTCACCAAGCGCTGCAACTAATGAAAAACTGTTTTTT
TRBD1	TRBJ2-1	TRBV11-3	NA	CASSPRTGNNNEQFF	TGTGCCAGCAGCCCCCGGACAGGGAACAACAATGAGCAGTTCTTC
TRBD2	TRBJ2-5	TRBV6-5	once	CASSWGVAGAGETQYF	TGTGCCAGCAGTTGGGGAGTAGCGGGGGCAGGGGAGACCCAGTACTTC
TRBD2	TRBJ2-3	TRBV7-2	once	CASSHPWVAGADTQYF	TGTGCCAGCAGCCACCCATGGGTAGCGGGAGCAGATACGCAGTATTTT
TRBD2	TRBJ2-3	TRBV7-3	NA	CASSPLSGGAVDTQYF	TGTGCCAGCAGCCCTCTTAGCGGGGGGGCCGTGGATACGCAGTATTTT
NA	TRBJ1-5	TRBV12-3/TRBV12-4	NA	CASTLTNQPQHF	TGTGCCAGCACCTTAACTAATCAGCCCCAGCATTTT
NA	TRBJ1-6	TRBV7-9	NA	CASSLEQYNSPLHF	TGTGCCAGCAGCTTGGAACAGTATAATTCACCCCTCCACTTT
TRBD2	TRBJ2-2	TRBV12-3/TRBV12-4	NA	CASRTSGTGELFF	TGTGCCAGCAGGACTAGCGGCACCGGGGAGCTGTTTTTT
NA	TRBJ2-3	TRBV19	NA	CASTSASTDTQYF	TGTGCCAGTACTAGCGCGAGCACAGATACGCAGTATTTT
TRBD1	TRBJ1-3	TRBV29-1	few	CSARDRDRNTIYF	TGCAGCGCCCGGGACAGGGATCGAAACACCATATATTTT
NA	TRBJ2-1	TRBV4-1	NA	CASSLGPSYNEQFF	TGCGCCAGCAGCCTTGGACCTTCCTACAATGAGCAGTTCTTC
NA	TRBJ2-1	TRBV5-6	NA	CASSPGQPYNEQFF	TGTGCCAGCAGCCCAGGACAGCCCTACAATGAGCAGTTCTTC
NA	TRBJ2-1	TRBV9	NA	CASSVGWENRDEQFF	TGTGCCAGCAGCGTAGGGTGGGAGAATAGGGATGAGCAGTTCTTC
NA	TRBJ2-7	TRBV6-5	NA	CASSYSGGPYEQYF	TGTGCCAGCAGTTACTCTGGGGGGCCCTACGAGCAGTACTTC
NA	TRBJ1-5	TRBV7-6	NA	CASSFSSNQPQHF	TGTGCCAGCAGCTTTAGTAGCAATCAGCCCCAGCATTTT
TRBD2	TRBJ2-1	TRBV4-1	NA	CASSQLGRAQFF	TGCGCCAGCAGCCAACTCGGGAGGGCACAGTTCTTC
NA	TRBJ1-1	TRBV28	NA	CASSPGADTEAFF	TGTGCCAGCAGCCCCGGGGCGGACACTGAAGCTTTCTTT
TRBD2	TRBJ2-3	TRBV7-2	NA	CASSLGLAGGLDTQYF	TGTGCCAGCAGCTTAGGACTAGCGGGAGGGCTTGATACGCAGTATTTT
NA	TRBJ2-2	TRBV7-9	NA	CASSQGPERGELFF	TGTGCCAGCAGCCAAGGACCGGAGAGGGGGGAGCTGTTTTTT
NA	TRBJ2-7	TRBV28	NA	CASSLTRTYHEQYF	TGTGCCAGCAGTTTAACTCGGACTTACCACGAGCAGTACTTC
TRBD1	TRBJ1-2	TRBV9	NA	CASSLGDRGNYGYTF	TGTGCCAGCAGTCTGGGGGACAGGGGGAACTATGGCTACACCTTC
NA	TRBJ2-3	TRBV4-1	NA	CASSPLVYRESTDTQYF	TGCGCCAGCAGCCCTCTTGTTTACAGGGAAAGCACAGATACGCAGTATTTT
TRBD1	TRBJ2-7	TRBV5-1	NA	CASSSKRDSFYEQYF	TGCGCCAGCAGCTCAAAACGGGACAGTTTCTACGAGCAGTACTTC
NA	TRBJ1-2	TRBV5-1	once	CASSLSTPGVNYGYTF	TGCGCCAGCAGCTTATCCACCCCGGGAGTTAACTATGGCTACACCTTC
TRBD1	TRBJ1-1	TRBV15	NA	CATSRDRGQGRTEAFF	TGTGCCACCAGCAGAGATAGGGGACAGGGGCGCACTGAAGCTTTCTTT
TRBD1	TRBJ1-3	TRBV4-1	NA	CASSQVGDSGNTIYF	TGCGCCAGCAGCCAAGTTGGGGACAGCGGAAACACCATATATTTT
NA	TRBJ2-2	TRBV11-3	NA	CASSFSSPGELFF	TGTGCCAGCAGCTTTTCGAGTCCCGGGGAGCTGTTTTTT